These 17 T cell receptor beta chains were sequenced from one sample in a study of cytomegalovirus exposure and HLA in healthy donors (dated by TCRdb to about 2017). Library preparation was by the immunoSEQ multiplex PCR assay. For the multiplex PCR, a mixture combining 60 forward primers for TCR Vbeta segments and 13 reverse primers for TCR Jbeta segments was used. In TCRdb, the immuneACCESS table is reduced to in-frame sequences with V and J assigned. These tables do not hold every clone; where another copy was compared, an unresolved V gene accounts for under half, and the others remain unexplained. This sample gives about 100,000 clones in total; roughly three quarters of them show up just once. 4.1% of the sample rests with the top ten. The sample was PBMCs. These receptors came from a female donor in good health and CMV-seropositive.

The V and J genes are TRBV29-1 and TRBJ2-2, with TRBD1 identical over 8 bases. The trim removed 1 base at V and 7 bases at J, leaving 17 bases unmatched. Looked up from germline, CDR1 is SQVTM and CDR2 is ANQGSEA. CDR3 length equals 18 residues. The CDR3: CSVEVRGRGPNPIGELFF. The DNA of the CDR3 is TGCAGCGTTGAAGTCAGGGGGCGAGGGCCGAACCCAATCGGGGAGCTGTTTTTT.

The chain joins TRBV7-2 to TRBJ2-7, with TRBD2 matching over 11 bases. There are 15 residues in the CDR3. The junction had 12 bases not matched to a gene; V was cut back by 7 bases and J by 7 bases. CDR1 is SGHTA, CDR2 FQGNSA, per germline. The CDR3 nucleotides read TGTGCCAGCACCCAGGGACTAGCGGCCTCAGGGGAGCAGTACTTC. This encodes CASTQGLAASGEQYF.

The sample holds a few counts of this clone. The chain's CDR3 is CASSRLAGGADTQYF. DNA for the CDR3: TGTGCCAGCAGCCGACTAGCGGGGGGGGCAGATACGCAGTATTTT. The rearrangement uses TRBV7-6 and TRBJ2-3, with TRBD2 identical over 14 bases. CDR3 size: 15 residues. Germline V gene sequence: CDR1 SGHVS, CDR2 FNYEAQ. The trim removed 5 bases at V and 4 bases at J, leaving 2 bases unmatched.

The chain couples TRBV10-1 to TRBJ2-7; 10 nucleotides match TRBD2. Losses at the gene ends were 9 bases for V and 2 bases for J; bases not matched to a gene: 7. The germline V gene encodes CDR1 WNHNN and CDR2 SYGVQD (reference sequence). The CDR3 is made up of 14 amino acids. This CDR3 is CASSPGLATYEQYF. The CDR3 DNA sequence: TGCGCCAGTTCTCCGGGACTAGCGACCTACGAGCAGTACTTC.

The V and J genes are TRBV7-2 and TRBJ2-3, with 14 nucleotides matching TRBD2. The germline V gene has CDR1 SGHTA and CDR2 FQGNSA. CDR3 size: 16 residues. V was pared by 3 bases and J by 5 bases, with 4 bases of the junction left unmatched. The CDR3 bases are TGTGCCAGCAGCTTCCCCGGGACTAGCGGGAGAGATACGCAGTATTTT. Its translation: CASSFPGTSGRDTQYF.

The chain carries TRBV19 and TRBJ2-5; D possibly corresponds to TRBD2 (6 bases). Germline CDR1 and CDR2: LNHDA and SQIVND (reference sequence). The CDR3 runs 13 residues. The V end was cut by 4 bases, the J end by 5 bases, with 11 bases between. The CDR3 nucleotides read TGTGCCAGTAGTACCGGGAGTTGGGAGACCCAGTACTTC. Translating it yields CASSTGSWETQYF. The entire variable domain, with the rest obtained from reference TRBV19 and TRBJ2-5, is as follows: DGGITQSPKYLFRKEGQNVTLSCEQNLNHDAMYWYRQDPGQGLRLIYYSQIVNDFQKGDIAEGYSVSREKKESFPLTVTSAQKNPTAFYLCASSTGSWETQYFGPGTRLLVL.

This chain uses TRBV19 with TRBJ1-5; D is ambiguous. Trimming removed 10 bases at V and 0 bases at J, with 13 bases between. The CDR3 extends over 14 amino acids. Germline assignment: CDR1 LNHDA and CDR2 SQIVND (reference sequence). CDR3 in amino acids: CATKEAYSNQPQHF. Here the CDR3 DNA reads TGTGCCACCAAAGAAGCTTATAGCAATCAGCCCCAGCATTTT.

The rearrangement links TRBV5-4 to TRBJ2-2, with 7 bases lining up with TRBD1. Germline CDR1 and CDR2: SGHNT and YYREEE (reference sequence). V was pared by 3 bases and J by 5 bases, with 4 bases of the junction left unmatched. The CDR3 has 14 residues. Here the CDR3 reads CASSYYRGTGELFF. CDR3 DNA sequence: TGTGCCAGCAGCTACTACAGGGGTACCGGGGAGCTGTTTTTT.

This rearrangement joins TRBV6-5 to TRBJ1-2, with D tentatively TRBD1 (6 bases). The V gene lost 0 bases and the J gene lost 6 bases, with 14 bases spanning the gap. The CDR3 covers 15 residues. Germline CDR1 is MNHEY and CDR2 is SVGAGI. The CDR3 here is CASSYSLPGVNGYTF. The CDR3 coding sequence is TGTGCCAGCAGTTACTCCCTCCCAGGGGTGAATGGCTACACCTTC.

The J gene is TRBJ2-1, the V gene TRBV2; 8 nucleotides align to TRBD2. After removal of 6 bases from V and 10 bases from J, the junction contained 2 bases not matched to a gene. The CDR3 runs to 11 residues. In germline, CDR1 is SNHLY, CDR2 FYNNEI. The chain's CDR3 is CASRTGGEQFF. CDR3 in DNA: TGTGCCAGCAGAACGGGGGGGGAGCAGTTCTTC.

This chain joins TRBV30 and TRBJ1-2; D remains unclear. Germline CDR1 GTSNPN, CDR2 SVGIG (reference sequence). This CDR3 contains 15 residues. Trimming removed 3 bases from V and 0 bases from J, with 14 bases in between. Here the CDR3 reads CAWSEIQLANYGYTF. The CDR3 DNA reads TGTGCCTGGAGCGAAATCCAACTGGCTAACTATGGCTACACCTTC. The full variable domain, completed using reference TRBV30 and TRBJ1-2, is SQTIHQWPATLVQPVGSPLSLECTVEGTSNPNLYWYRQAAGRGLQLLFYSVGIGQISSEVPQNLSASRPQDRQFILSSKKLLLSDSGFYLCAWSEIQLANYGYTFGSGTRLTVV.

The chain recombines TRBV6-6 with TRBJ2-7; 11 bases line up with TRBD2. CDR1 is MNHNY, CDR2 SVGAGI, per germline (reference sequence). Trimming cost V 6 bases and J 3 bases; bases outside gene matches: 7. The CDR3 sequence is 15 residues long. The DNA of the CDR3 is TGTGCCAGCAGGCCCGTTAGCGGGGGGGACTACGAGCAGTACTTC. This codes for CASRPVSGGDYEQYF.

The chain couples TRBV6-1 to TRBJ1-2; TRBD1 matches 9 bases. This CDR3 is 14 amino acids long. From germline, CDR1 is MNHNS and CDR2 SASEGT. Trimming cost V 5 bases and J 4 bases; bases outside gene matches: 5. CDR3 bases: TGTGCCAGCAGTTTACAGGGGGCAGGCTATGGCTACACCTTC. It specifies CASSLQGAGYGYTF.

The rearrangement links TRBV10-2 to TRBJ1-4; TRBD1 aligns across 8 bases. Germline V gene data show CDR1 as WSHSY and CDR2 as SAAADI. This CDR3 comprises 15 residues. J lost 6 bases, V lost 2 bases, and 5 bases had no gene match. CDR3 DNA sequence: TGCGCCAGCAGTGAGCGGACAGGGAGAGATGAAAAACTGTTTTTT. Encoded protein: CASSERTGRDEKLFF.

V usage is TRBV5-1 and J usage is TRBJ2-1; 10 bases map to TRBD1. Germline-derived CDR1 and CDR2 are SGHRS and YFSETQ. The CDR3 loop spans 15 amino acids. Germline trimming cut 4 bases from V and 5 bases from J; bases unmatched to any gene: 6. The CDR3 loop reads CASSVGTGENNEQFF. The CDR3 nucleotides read TGCGCCAGCAGCGTCGGGACAGGGGAGAACAATGAGCAGTTCTTC.

This sequence joins TRBV11-2 and TRBJ2-5; 7 bases agree with TRBD1. CDR1 is SGHAT, CDR2 FQNNGV, per germline. J gave up 2 bases and V 5 bases, and 2 bases lay outside the gene matches. This CDR3 has 13 residues. CDR3 nucleotides: TGTGCCAGCAGCCGCAGGGGGCAAGAGACCCAGTACTTC. Its translation: CASSRRGQETQYF.

The V gene is TRBV7-9, the J gene TRBJ2-5; 7 positions match TRBD1. This CDR3 region has 14 residues. Looked up from germline, CDR1 is SEHNR and CDR2 is FQNEAQ (reference sequence). Losses at the gene ends were 4 bases for V and 5 bases for J; bases not matched to a gene: 7. This chain's CDR3 is CASSSGGRGETQYF. The DNA for the CDR3 is TGTGCCAGCAGCTCAGGGGGAAGGGGGGAGACCCAGTACTTC.